This T cell receptor beta chain was sequenced for a study of T-cell reconstitution after alpha-beta-depleted transplantation in children. V was pared by 3 bases and J by 1 base, with 10 bases between. Per the germline V gene, CDR1 is SGHTA and CDR2 is FQGTGA. The length of the CDR3 is 15 residues. Turning to this clonotype: The target antigen is unknown.

Molecular barcoding with unique molecular identifiers was used for the TCRbeta library. One entry per CDR3 protein results from TCRdb running MiXCR on the PCR reads. Of around 800,000 distinct CDR3 sequences in the sample, roughly 15% were seen once. Study-wide results and limits: Expanded clones from the graft, numbering several hundred, reportedly supplied alpha-beta T cells about two months after transplant.

Sequencing used PBMCs, mostly from graft donor cells, obtained 360 days after TCRalphabeta/CD19-depleted stem cell transplant. This receptor was taken from a male patient younger than 18 who had a stem cell transplant for acute lymphoblastic leukemia, so the T cells may come from the graft donor. V gene TRBV7-3 combines with J gene TRBJ1-5; no definite D call. In nucleotides, the CDR3 is TGTGCCAGCAGCTTTCGAGGACCGAGCAATCAGCCCCAGCATTTT. As protein: CASSFRGPSNQPQHF.